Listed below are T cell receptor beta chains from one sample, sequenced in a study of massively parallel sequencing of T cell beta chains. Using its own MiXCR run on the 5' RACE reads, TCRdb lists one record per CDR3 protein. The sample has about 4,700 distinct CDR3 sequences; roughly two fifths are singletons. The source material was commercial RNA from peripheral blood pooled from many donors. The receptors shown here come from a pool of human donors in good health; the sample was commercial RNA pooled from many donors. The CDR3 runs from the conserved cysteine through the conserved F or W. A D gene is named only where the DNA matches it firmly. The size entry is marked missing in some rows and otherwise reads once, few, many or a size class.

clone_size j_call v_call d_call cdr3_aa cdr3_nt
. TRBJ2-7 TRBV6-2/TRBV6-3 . CATRTTSSYEQYF TGTGCCACCCGGACTACCAGCTCCTACGAGCAGTACTTC
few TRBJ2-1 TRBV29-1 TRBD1 CSVEDLGGQGYNEQFF TGCAGCGTTGAAGATCTTGGTGGACAGGGGTACAATGAGCAGTTCTTC
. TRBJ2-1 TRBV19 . CASSIATSDEQFF TGTGCCAGTAGTATCGCTACCTCGGATGAGCAGTTCTTC
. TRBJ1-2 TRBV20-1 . CSGGQGGNYGYTF TGCAGTGGAGGGCAGGGTGGTAACTATGGCTACACCTTC
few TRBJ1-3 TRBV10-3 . CAISEGRISGNTIYF TGTGCCATCAGTGAGGGACGGATCTCTGGAAACACCATATATTTT
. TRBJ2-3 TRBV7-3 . CASSLRAGSTDTQYF TGTGCCAGCAGCTTAAGGGCGGGGAGCACAGATACGCAGTATTTT
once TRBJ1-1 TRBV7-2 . CASSFALNTEAFF TGTGCCAGCAGCTTCGCACTGAACACTGAAGCTTTCTTT
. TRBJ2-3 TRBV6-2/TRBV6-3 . CASMIADLTDTQYF TGTGCCAGCATGATAGCGGACCTCACAGATACGCAGTATTTT
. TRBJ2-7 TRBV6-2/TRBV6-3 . CASSQGGGYEQYF TGTGCCAGCAGCCAGGGGGGGGGCTACGAGCAGTACTTC
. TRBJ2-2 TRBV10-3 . CAISESVGGGELFF TGTGCCATCAGTGAGTCGGTGGGCGGCGGGGAGCTGTTTTTT
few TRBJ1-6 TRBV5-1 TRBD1 CASSPDRAGSPLHF TGCGCCAGCAGCCCGGACAGGGCAGGTTCACCCCTCCACTTT
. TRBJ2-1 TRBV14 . CASSPTEFNEQFF TGTGCCAGCAGCCCGACAGAATTCAATGAGCAGTTCTTC
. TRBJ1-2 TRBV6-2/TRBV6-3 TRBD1 CASAGGYGYSF TGTGCCAGCGCAGGGGGCTATGGCTACTCCTTC